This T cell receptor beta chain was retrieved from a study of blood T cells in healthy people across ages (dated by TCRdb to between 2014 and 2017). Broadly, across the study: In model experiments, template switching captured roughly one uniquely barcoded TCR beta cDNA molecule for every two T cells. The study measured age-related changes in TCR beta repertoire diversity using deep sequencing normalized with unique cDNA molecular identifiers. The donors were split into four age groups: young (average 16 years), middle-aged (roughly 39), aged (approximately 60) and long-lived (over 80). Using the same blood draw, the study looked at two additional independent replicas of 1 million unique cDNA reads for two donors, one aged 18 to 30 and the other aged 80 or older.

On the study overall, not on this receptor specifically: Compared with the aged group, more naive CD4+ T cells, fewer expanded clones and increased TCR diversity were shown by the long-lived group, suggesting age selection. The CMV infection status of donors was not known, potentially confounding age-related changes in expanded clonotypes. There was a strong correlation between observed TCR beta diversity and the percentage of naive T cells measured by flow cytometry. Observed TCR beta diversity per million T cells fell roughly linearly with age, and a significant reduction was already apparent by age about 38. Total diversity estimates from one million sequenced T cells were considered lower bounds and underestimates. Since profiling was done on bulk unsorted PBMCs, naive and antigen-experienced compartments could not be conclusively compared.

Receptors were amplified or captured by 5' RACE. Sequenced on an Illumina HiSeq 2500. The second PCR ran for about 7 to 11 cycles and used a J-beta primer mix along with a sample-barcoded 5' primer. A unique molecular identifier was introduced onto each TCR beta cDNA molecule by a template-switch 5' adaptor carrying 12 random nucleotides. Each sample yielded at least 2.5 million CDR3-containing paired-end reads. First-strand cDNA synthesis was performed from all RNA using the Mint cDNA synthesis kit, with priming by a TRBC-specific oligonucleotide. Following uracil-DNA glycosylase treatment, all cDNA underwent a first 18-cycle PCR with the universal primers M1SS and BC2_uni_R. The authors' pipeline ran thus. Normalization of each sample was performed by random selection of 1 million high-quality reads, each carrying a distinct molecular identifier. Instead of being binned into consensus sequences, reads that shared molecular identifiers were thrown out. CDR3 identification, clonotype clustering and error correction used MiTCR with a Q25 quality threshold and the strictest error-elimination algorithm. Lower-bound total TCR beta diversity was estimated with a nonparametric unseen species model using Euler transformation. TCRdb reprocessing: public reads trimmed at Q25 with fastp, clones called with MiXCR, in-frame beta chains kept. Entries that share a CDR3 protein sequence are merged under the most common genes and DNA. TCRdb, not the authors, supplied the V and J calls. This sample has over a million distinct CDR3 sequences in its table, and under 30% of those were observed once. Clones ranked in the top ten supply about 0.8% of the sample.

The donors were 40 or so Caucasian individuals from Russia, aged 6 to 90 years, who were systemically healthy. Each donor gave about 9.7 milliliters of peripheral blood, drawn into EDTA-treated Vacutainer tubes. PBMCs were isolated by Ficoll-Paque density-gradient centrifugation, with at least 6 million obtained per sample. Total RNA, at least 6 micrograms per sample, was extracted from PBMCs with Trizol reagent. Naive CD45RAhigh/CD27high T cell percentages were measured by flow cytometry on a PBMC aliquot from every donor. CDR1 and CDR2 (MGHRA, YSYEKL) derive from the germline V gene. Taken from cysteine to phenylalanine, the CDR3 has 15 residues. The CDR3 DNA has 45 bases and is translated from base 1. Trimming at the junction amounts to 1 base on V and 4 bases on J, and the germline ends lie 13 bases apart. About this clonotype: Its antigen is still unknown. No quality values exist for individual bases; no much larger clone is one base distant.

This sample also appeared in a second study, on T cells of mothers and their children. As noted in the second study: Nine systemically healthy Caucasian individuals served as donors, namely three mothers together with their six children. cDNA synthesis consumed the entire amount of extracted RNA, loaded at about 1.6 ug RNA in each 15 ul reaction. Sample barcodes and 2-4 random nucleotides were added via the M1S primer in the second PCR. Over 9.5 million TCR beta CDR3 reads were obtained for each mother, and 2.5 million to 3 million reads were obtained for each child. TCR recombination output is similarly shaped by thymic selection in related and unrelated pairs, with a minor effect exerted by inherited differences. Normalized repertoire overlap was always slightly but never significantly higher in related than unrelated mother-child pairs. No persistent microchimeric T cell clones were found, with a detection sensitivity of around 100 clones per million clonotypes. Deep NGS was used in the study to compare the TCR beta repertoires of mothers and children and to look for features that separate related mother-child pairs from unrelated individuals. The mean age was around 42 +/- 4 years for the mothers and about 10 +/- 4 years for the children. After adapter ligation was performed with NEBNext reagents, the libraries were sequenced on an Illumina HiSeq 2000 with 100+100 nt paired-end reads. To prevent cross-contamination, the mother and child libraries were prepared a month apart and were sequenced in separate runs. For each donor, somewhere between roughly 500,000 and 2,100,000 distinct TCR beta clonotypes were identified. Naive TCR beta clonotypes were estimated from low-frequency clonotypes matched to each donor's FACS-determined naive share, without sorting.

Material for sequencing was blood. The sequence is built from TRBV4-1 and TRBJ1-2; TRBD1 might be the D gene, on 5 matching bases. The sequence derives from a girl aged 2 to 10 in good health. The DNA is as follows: TGCGCCAGCAGCCAAGTAGGGGCAACAGTCTATGGCTACACCTTC. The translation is CASSQVGATVYGYTF.